This T cell receptor beta chain comes out of a study of molecular identifiers for immune sequencing clone quantification. This clonotype showed up just once. A much more abundant neighbour one base away suggests this may be a read error. This CDR3 region has 15 residues. The germline V gene has CDR1 SGHTA and CDR2 FQGNSA. Naive CD8 T cells, phenotype CD8+CD4-CCR7+CD45RA+, were sorted. Previously reported methods and listed TCR primers produced the bulk TCR libraries. TCRdb analysed the PCR reads with MiXCR anew, one entry per CDR3 protein. The repertoire holds roughly 630,000 distinct CDR3 sequences, with roughly 25% as singletons.

This chain joins TRBV7-2 and TRBJ2-1; 10 bases align to TRBD2. The TCR originated in a human donor in good health. Some libraries in this study had Jurkat cell RNA spiked in. Source material: naive CD8+ T cells from blood, with Jurkat cell RNA spiked in. Subset given: FACS-sorted CD8+CD4-CCR7+CD45RA+ naive T cells. CDR3 DNA sequence: TGTGCCAGCAGCGTGGGACTAGCGTCCTACAATAAGCAGTTCTTC. It codes for CASSVGLASYNKQFF.